This TCR beta chain is from a study of blood T cells in healthy people across ages. Germline loops: CDR1 MNHEY, CDR2 SMNVEV (reference sequence). V was cut by 5 bases and J by 5 bases, with 12 bases left in between. This CDR3 has 13 residues. A second about 6 to 12 cycle PCR used barcoded and J-beta primers. Each cDNA molecule received a tag from a template-switch adaptor that had 12 random nucleotides. From the 5' RACE reads, TCRdb called clonotypes with MiXCR, one entry per CDR3 protein. This table holds fewer than 800,000 distinct CDR3 sequences, around 49% found once. This clonotype has at least ten counts. The antigen is not known. Points from the study as a whole: Both higher diversity and more naive CD4+ cells marked long-lived donors when set against aged donors. Researchers judged that diversity estimates from one million T cells fell short of true values.

This clonotype originated in a woman aged 60-70 years in good health. The rearrangement joins TRBV27 to TRBJ1-1; D unclear. The sequencing sample was made of blood. CDR3 nucleotides: TGTGCCAGCAGTCCGGTCTGGAATACTGAAGCTTTCTTT. Protein sequence: CASSPVWNTEAFF.